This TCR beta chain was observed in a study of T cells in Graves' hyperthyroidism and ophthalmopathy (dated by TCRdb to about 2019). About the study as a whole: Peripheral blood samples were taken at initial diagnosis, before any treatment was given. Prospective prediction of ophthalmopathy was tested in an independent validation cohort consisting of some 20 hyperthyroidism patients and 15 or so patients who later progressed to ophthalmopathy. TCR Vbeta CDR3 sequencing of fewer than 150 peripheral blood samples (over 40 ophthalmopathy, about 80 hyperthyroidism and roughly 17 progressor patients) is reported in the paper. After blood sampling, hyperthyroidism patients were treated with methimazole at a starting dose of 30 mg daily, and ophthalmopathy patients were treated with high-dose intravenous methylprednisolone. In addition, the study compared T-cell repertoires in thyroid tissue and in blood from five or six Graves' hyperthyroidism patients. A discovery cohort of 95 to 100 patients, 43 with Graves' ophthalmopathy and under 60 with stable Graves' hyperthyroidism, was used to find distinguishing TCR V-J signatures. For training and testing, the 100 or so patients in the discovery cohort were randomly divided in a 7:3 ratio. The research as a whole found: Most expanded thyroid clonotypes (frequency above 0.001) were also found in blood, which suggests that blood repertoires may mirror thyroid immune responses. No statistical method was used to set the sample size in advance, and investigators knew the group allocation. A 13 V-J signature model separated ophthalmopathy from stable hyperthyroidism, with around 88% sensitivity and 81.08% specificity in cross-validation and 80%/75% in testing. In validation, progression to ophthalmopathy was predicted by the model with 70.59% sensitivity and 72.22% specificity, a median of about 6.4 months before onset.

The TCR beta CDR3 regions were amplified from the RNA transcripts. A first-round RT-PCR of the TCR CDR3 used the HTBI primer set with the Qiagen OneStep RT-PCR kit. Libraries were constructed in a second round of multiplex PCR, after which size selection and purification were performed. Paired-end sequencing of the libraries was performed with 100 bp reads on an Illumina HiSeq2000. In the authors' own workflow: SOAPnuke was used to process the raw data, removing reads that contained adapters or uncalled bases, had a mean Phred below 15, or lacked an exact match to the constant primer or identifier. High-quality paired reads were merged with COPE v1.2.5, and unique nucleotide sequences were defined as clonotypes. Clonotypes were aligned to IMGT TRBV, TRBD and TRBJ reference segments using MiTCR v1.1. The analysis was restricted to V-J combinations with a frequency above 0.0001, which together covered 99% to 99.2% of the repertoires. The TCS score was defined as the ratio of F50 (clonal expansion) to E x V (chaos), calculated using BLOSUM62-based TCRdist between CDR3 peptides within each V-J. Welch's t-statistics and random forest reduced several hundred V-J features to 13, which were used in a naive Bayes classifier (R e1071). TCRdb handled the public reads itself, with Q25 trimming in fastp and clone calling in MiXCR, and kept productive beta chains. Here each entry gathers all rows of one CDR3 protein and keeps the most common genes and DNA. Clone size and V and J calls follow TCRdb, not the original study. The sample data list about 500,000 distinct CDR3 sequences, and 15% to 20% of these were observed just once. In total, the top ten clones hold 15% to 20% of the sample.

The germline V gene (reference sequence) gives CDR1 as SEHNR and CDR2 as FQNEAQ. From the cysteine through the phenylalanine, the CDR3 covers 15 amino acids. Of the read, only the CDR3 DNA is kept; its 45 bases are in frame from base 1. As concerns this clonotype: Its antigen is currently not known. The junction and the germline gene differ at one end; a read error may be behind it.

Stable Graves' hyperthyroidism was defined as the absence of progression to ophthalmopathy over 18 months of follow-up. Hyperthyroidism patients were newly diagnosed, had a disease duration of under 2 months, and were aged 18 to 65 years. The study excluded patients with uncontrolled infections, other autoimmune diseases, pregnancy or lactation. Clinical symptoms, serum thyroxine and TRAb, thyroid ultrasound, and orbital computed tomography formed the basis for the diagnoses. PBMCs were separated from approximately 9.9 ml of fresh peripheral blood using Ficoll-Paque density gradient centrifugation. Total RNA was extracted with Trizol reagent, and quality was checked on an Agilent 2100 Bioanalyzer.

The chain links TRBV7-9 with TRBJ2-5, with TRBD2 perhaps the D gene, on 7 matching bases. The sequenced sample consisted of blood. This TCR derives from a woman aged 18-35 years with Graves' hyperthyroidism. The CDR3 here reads CASSLQGGGQETRYF. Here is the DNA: TGTGCCAGCAGCTTACAGGGCGGGGGACAAGAGACCCGGTACTTC.